This T cell receptor beta chain was found in a study of blood T cells in healthy people across ages. Study-level results: Possibly confounding the expanded clonotype changes was the fact that donor CMV status was unknown.

Isolation of PBMCs gave at least 6.5 million cells per sample. Germline CDR1 and CDR2: LGHNA and YNFKEQ. V lost 0 bases, J lost 5 bases, and 9 bases stayed unmatched. This CDR3 region has 17 residues. Regarding this clonotype: Its target is unknown.

The authors ran a second PCR of 7 to 11 cycles using a sample-barcoded 5' primer and a J-beta primer mix. Researchers report that a template-switch adaptor with 12 random nucleotides tagged each cDNA molecule. CDR3-containing paired-end reads numbered at least 2.5 million in each sample. TCRdb reprocessed the 5' RACE reads via MiXCR and lists one record per CDR3 protein. The sample has around 1.5 million distinct CDR3 sequences, approximately 38% seen once. The receptor was derived from a woman aged 18-35 years in good health. This rearrangement joins TRBV4-2 to TRBJ2-1, with 8 bases that match TRBD2. What was sequenced was blood. The CDR3 sequence is CASSQEGDSGVDNEQFF. CDR3 sequence (DNA): TGTGCCAGCAGCCAAGAAGGAGATAGCGGGGTCGACAATGAGCAGTTCTTC.